The rows below give T cell receptor beta chains drawn from one sample of a study of HIV-infected patients and healthy controls. One entry per CDR3 protein results from TCRdb running MiXCR on the 5' RACE reads. The sample holds roughly 3,900 distinct CDR3 sequences, around 9.1% seen once. Material: blood, obtained during antiretroviral therapy. Source of these receptors: an adult with HIV infection. The CDR3 runs from the conserved cysteine through the conserved F or W. A D gene is named only where the DNA matches it firmly. Some rows have no size entry. The others give once, few or many, or a class for an expanded clone.

abundance: many
v_gene: TRBV6-2/TRBV6-3
d_gene: .
len: 13
j_gene: TRBJ2-3
CDR3nt: TGTGCCAGCAGTCCACCTAGCACAGATACGCAGTATTTT
CDR3aa: CASSPPSTDTQYF

abundance: .
v_gene: TRBV29-1
d_gene: .
len: 17
j_gene: TRBJ2-3
CDR3nt: TGCAGCGTCCGTCTGAGAGGGATTTTAGGAAGGACCGATACGCAGTATTTT
CDR3aa: CSVRLRGILGRTDTQYF

abundance: medium-sized
v_gene: TRBV21-1
d_gene: .
len: 17
j_gene: TRBJ1-1
CDR3nt: TGTGCCAGCAGCAAAGACGGAGAAACAGGGGTAGACACTGAAGCTTTCTTT
CDR3aa: CASSKDGETGVDTEAFF

abundance: many
v_gene: TRBV7-6
d_gene: .
len: 16
j_gene: TRBJ1-5
CDR3nt: TGTGCCAGCAGCTCTGGTGGGGCATATAGCAATCAGCCCCAGCATTTT
CDR3aa: CASSSGGAYSNQPQHF

abundance: .
v_gene: TRBV2
d_gene: .
len: 15
j_gene: TRBJ1-5
CDR3nt: TGTGCCAGCACCTTCGTCGGGGGTGGCAATCAGCCCCAGCATTTT
CDR3aa: CASTFVGGGNQPQHF

abundance: many
v_gene: TRBV7-9
d_gene: .
len: 14
j_gene: TRBJ1-5
CDR3nt: TGTGCCAGCAGCTTATCAGATAGCAATCAGCCCCAGCATTTT
CDR3aa: CASSLSDSNQPQHF

abundance: many
v_gene: TRBV6-1
d_gene: TRBD1
len: 15
j_gene: TRBJ1-5
CDR3nt: TGTGCCAGCAGCGTAACAGGGGGCTGGAGTCAGCCCCAGCATTTT
CDR3aa: CASSVTGGWSQPQHF

abundance: many
v_gene: TRBV12-3/TRBV12-4
d_gene: .
len: 14
j_gene: TRBJ2-3
CDR3nt: TGTGCCAGCAGTTTGATCCTAGGCACAGATACGCAGTATTTT
CDR3aa: CASSLILGTDTQYF

abundance: medium-sized
v_gene: TRBV28
d_gene: TRBD2
len: 15
j_gene: TRBJ2-1
CDR3nt: TGTGCCAGCAGTTTTAGGAGCGGGGGGGCAGGTGAGCAGTTCTTC
CDR3aa: CASSFRSGGAGEQFF

abundance: many
v_gene: TRBV7-6
d_gene: .
len: 14
j_gene: TRBJ2-3
CDR3nt: TGTGCCAGCAGCTTAGGTCACTACGGAGATACGCAGTATTTT
CDR3aa: CASSLGHYGDTQYF

abundance: many
v_gene: TRBV7-9
d_gene: .
len: 14
j_gene: TRBJ1-2
CDR3nt: TGTGCCAGCAGCTGGGACACCGGGTCAGGTGGCTACACCTTC
CDR3aa: CASSWDTGSGGYTF

abundance: medium-sized
v_gene: TRBV20-1
d_gene: TRBD1
len: 14
j_gene: TRBJ1-1
CDR3nt: TGCAGTGCTAGCTTCACAGGGGAAAGCGCTGAAGCTTTCTTT
CDR3aa: CSASFTGESAEAFF

abundance: medium-sized
v_gene: TRBV29-1
d_gene: .
len: 16
j_gene: TRBJ2-3
CDR3nt: TGCAGCGTGACCCCCCCCGCGGCCTTAAGCACAGATACGCAGTATTTT
CDR3aa: CSVTPPAALSTDTQYF

abundance: few
v_gene: TRBV27
d_gene: TRBD1
len: 18
j_gene: TRBJ1-5
CDR3nt: TGTGCCAGCAGCCCATCACGGCAGGGGGCTGTCGGCAATCAGCCCCAGCATTTT
CDR3aa: CASSPSRQGAVGNQPQHF

abundance: medium-sized
v_gene: TRBV12-3/TRBV12-4
d_gene: .
len: 16
j_gene: TRBJ2-6
CDR3nt: TGTGCCAGCAGTGCTCCGGGTGCCACTGGGGCCAACGTCCTGACTTTC
CDR3aa: CASSAPGATGANVLTF

abundance: medium-sized
v_gene: TRBV29-1
d_gene: .
len: 16
j_gene: TRBJ1-2
CDR3nt: TGCAGCGTTGCGAGCTACCGGGACTCCCATAACTATGGCTACACCTTC
CDR3aa: CSVASYRDSHNYGYTF